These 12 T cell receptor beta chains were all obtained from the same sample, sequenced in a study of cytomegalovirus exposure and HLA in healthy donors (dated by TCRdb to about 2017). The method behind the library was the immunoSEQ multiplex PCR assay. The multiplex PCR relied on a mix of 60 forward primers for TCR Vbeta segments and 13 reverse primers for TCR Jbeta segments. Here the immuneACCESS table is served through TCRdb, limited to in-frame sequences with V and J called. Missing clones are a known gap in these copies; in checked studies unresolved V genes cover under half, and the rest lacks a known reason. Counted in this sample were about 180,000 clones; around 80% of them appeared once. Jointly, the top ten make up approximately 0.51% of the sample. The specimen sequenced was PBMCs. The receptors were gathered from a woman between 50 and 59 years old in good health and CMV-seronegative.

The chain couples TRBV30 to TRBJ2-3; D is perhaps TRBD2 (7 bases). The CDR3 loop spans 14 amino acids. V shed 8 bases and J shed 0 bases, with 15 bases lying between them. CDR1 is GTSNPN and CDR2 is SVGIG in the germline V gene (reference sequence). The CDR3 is CAQRGAVSTDTQYF. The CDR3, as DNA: TGTGCCCAACGGGGGGCGGTTAGCACAGATACGCAGTATTTT.

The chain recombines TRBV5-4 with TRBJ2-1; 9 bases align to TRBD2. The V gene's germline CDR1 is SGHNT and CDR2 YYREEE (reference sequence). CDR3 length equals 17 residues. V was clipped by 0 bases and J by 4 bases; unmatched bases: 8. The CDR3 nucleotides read TGTGCCAGCAGCTTGGGTCCGACTAGCGGCTCATACAATGAGCAGTTCTTC. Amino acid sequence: CASSLGPTSGSYNEQFF.

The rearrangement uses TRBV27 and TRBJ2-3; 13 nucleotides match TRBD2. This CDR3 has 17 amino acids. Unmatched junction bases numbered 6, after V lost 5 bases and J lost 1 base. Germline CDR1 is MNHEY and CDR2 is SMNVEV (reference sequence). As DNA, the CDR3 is TGTGCCAGCAGTCCGCGGACTAGCGGGAGTGGCACAGATACGCAGTATTTT. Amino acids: CASSPRTSGSGTDTQYF.

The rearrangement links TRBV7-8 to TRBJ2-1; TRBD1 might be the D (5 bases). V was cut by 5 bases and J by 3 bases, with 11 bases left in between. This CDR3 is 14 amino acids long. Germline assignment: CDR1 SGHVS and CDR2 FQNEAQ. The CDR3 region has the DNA TGTGCCAGCAGCCCGGACACTAACTACAATGAGCAGTTCTTC. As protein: CASSPDTNYNEQFF.

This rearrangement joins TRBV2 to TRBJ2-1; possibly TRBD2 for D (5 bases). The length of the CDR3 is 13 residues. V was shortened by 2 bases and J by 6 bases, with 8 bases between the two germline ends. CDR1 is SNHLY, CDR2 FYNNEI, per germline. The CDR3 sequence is CASSESRGNEQFF. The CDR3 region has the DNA TGTGCCAGCAGTGAATCTCGGGGCAATGAGCAGTTCTTC.

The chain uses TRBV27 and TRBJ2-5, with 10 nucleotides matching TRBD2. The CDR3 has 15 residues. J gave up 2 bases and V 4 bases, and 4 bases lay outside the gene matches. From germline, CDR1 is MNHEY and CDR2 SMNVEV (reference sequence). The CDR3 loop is CASSSWTSGQETQYF. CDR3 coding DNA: TGTGCCAGCAGTTCTTGGACTAGCGGACAAGAGACCCAGTACTTC.

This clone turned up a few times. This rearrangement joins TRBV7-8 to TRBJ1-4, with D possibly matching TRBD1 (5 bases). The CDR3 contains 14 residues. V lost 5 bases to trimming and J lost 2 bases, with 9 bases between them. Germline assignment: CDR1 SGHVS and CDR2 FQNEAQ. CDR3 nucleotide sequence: TGTGCCAGCAGCCTCAGACAGACTAATGAAAAACTGTTTTTT. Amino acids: CASSLRQTNEKLFF.

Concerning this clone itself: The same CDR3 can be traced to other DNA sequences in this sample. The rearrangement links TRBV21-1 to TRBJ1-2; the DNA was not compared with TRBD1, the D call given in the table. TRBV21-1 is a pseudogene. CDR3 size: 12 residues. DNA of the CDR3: TGTGCTGAAACAGGGCCGGGCTATGGCTACACCTTC. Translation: CAETGPGYGYTF.

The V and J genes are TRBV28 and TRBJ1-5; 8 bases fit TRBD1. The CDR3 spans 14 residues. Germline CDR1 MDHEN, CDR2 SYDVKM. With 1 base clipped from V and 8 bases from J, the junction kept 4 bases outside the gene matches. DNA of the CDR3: TGTGCCAGCAGTTTATTCAGGGGGCGGGAGCCCCAGCATTTT. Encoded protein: CASSLFRGREPQHF.

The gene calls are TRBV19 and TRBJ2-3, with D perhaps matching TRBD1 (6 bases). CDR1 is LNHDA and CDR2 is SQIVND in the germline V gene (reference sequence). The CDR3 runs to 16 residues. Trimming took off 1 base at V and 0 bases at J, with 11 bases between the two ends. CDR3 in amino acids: CASSIGQGSSTDTQYF. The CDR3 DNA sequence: TGTGCCAGTAGTATAGGGCAGGGGTCAAGCACAGATACGCAGTATTTT.

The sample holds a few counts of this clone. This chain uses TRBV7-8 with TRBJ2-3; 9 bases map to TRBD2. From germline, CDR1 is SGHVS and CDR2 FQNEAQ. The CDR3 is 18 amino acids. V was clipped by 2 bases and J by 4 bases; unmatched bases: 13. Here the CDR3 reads CASSLIWTSDQTADTQYF. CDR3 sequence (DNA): TGTGCCAGCAGCTTAATTTGGACTAGCGATCAAACTGCAGATACGCAGTATTTT. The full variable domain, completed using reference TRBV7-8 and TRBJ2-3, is GAGVSQSPRYKVAKRGQDVALRCDPISGHVSLFWYQQALGQGPEFLTYFQNEAQLDKSGLPSDRFFAERPEGSVSTLKIQRTQQEDSAVYLCASSLIWTSDQTADTQYFGPGTRLTVL.

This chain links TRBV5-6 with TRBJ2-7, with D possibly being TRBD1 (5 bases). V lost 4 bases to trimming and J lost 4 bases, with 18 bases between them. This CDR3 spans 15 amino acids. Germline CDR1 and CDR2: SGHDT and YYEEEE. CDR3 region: CASSRAVQGMYEQYF. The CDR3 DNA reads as TGTGCCAGCAGCCGGGCCGTCCAGGGAATGTACGAGCAGTACTTC.